The rows below give T cell receptor beta chains drawn from one sample of a study of T cells after yellow fever vaccination. MiXCR, run by TCRdb on the 5' RACE reads, gives a single entry per CDR3 protein. The sample holds approximately 580,000 distinct CDR3 sequences, roughly a sixth seen once. The sequencing used PBMCs, collected less than 6 days after the first yellow fever vaccination. These TCRs come from a man younger than 30 who received the YFV17D yellow fever vaccine. Each CDR3 is given with its conserved first and last residue. Fields, in order: V gene, D gene, clone size, J gene, CDR3 protein, CDR3 DNA. A D gene is named only where the DNA matches it firmly. Some rows have no size entry. The others give once, few or many, or a class for an expanded clone.

TRBV6-4,TRBD2,NA,TRBJ2-1,CATGAGGSNEQFF,TGTGCCACCGGAGCGGGGGGCTCCAATGAGCAGTTCTTC
TRBV29-1,TRBD1,many,TRBJ2-3,CSVSPGGQVKYF,TGCAGCGTTAGTCCCGGGGGACAGGTGAAGTATTTT
TRBV7-9,NA,NA,TRBJ1-3,CASSIPGTSGNTIYF,TGTGCCAGCAGCATACCCGGCACCTCTGGAAACACCATATATTTT
TRBV11-2,TRBD1,few,TRBJ2-1,CASRTGALNEQFF,TGTGCCAGCAGGACAGGGGCCCTCAATGAGCAGTTCTTC
TRBV11-2,NA,NA,TRBJ1-2,CASSLVGGKFNPGPYGYTF,TGTGCCAGCAGCTTAGTAGGGGGAAAGTTTAATCCCGGGCCCTATGGCTACACCTTC
TRBV12-3/TRBV12-4,NA,NA,TRBJ1-4,CASSLQGGYQILFF,TGTGCCAGCAGTTTACAGGGCGGTTATCAAATACTGTTTTTT
TRBV4-1,TRBD1,NA,TRBJ1-3,CASSPDTGAGNTIYF,TGCGCCAGCAGCCCAGATACAGGGGCTGGAAACACCATATATTTT
TRBV7-2,NA,few,TRBJ2-3,CASSLVVPTDTQYF,TGTGCCAGCAGCTTAGTGGTCCCCACAGATACGCAGTATTTT
TRBV9,TRBD2,few,TRBJ2-2,CASSGWTSGANTGELFF,TGTGCCAGCAGCGGCTGGACTAGCGGGGCGAACACCGGGGAGCTGTTTTTT
TRBV10-3,TRBD2,NA,TRBJ2-1,CAISGPSPTSGGTYNEQFF,TGTGCCATCAGTGGCCCCTCTCCGACTAGCGGGGGGACCTACAATGAGCAGTTCTTC
TRBV6-5,NA,few,TRBJ1-3,CASSYGLGGTGNTIYF,TGTGCCAGCAGTTACGGTTTGGGAGGAACTGGAAACACCATATATTTT
TRBV11-2,TRBD1,few,TRBJ2-2,CASKKGASTGELFF,TGTGCCAGCAAGAAGGGGGCGAGCACCGGGGAGCTGTTTTTT
TRBV18,NA,NA,TRBJ2-3,CASSPRRQSRGGDTQYF,TGTGCCAGCTCACCAAGGCGCCAAAGTAGGGGTGGAGATACGCAGTATTTT
TRBV7-9,NA,NA,TRBJ1-4,CATTPKGRWDEKLFF,TGTGCCACCACGCCTAAGGGGCGCTGGGATGAAAAACTGTTTTTT
TRBV9,NA,NA,TRBJ1-6,CASSPWGGGDSPLHF,TGTGCCAGCAGCCCGTGGGGGGGTGGGGATTCACCCCTCCACTTT
TRBV20-1,TRBD1,many,TRBJ1-2,CSALTGTGGRSYTF,TGCAGTGCCCTTACCGGGACAGGGGGGAGAAGCTACACCTTC
TRBV5-6,NA,few,TRBJ2-3,CASSLPGARDTQYF,TGTGCCAGCAGCTTGCCGGGGGCCAGAGATACGCAGTATTTT
TRBV5-1,TRBD2,NA,TRBJ2-5,CASSLGTSKGGETQYF,TGCGCCAGCAGCTTGGGGACTAGCAAAGGCGGAGAGACCCAGTACTTC
TRBV7-9,NA,NA,TRBJ1-2,CASSPGSDYGYTF,TGTGCCAGCAGCCCCGGCAGCGACTATGGCTACACCTTC
TRBV6-1,NA,NA,TRBJ2-3,CASRIGSTDTQYF,TGTGCCAGCAGGATTGGGAGCACAGATACGCAGTATTTT
TRBV5-1,TRBD2,NA,TRBJ2-5,CASSLGLAGGETQHF,TGCGCCAGCAGCTTGGGACTAGCGGGGGGAGAGACCCAGCACTTC
TRBV5-5,NA,few,TRBJ2-7,CASSQGHVAYEQYF,TGTGCCAGCAGCCAGGGACACGTTGCATACGAGCAGTACTTC
TRBV6-1,NA,once,TRBJ2-2,CASSPQRGRPNTGELFF,TGTGCCAGCAGCCCCCAGAGGGGCAGACCGAACACCGGGGAGCTGTTTTTT
TRBV6-5,NA,NA,TRBJ2-5,CASSYASEFQETQYF,TGTGCCAGCAGTTACGCTAGCGAGTTCCAAGAGACCCAGTACTTC
TRBV19,NA,few,TRBJ2-1,CASSIRHHNNEQFF,TGTGCCAGTAGTATTCGGCACCATAACAATGAGCAGTTCTTC
TRBV5-4,NA,NA,TRBJ2-3,CASSLSRGRAQQYTDTQYF,TGTGCCAGCAGCTTGAGTAGGGGACGCGCTCAGCAATACACAGATACGCAGTATTTT
TRBV20-1,TRBD2,few,TRBJ2-7,CSAPRGTSGGAQEQYF,TGCAGTGCCCCCCGCGGGACTAGCGGGGGGGCACAAGAGCAGTACTTC
TRBV5-1,TRBD2,many,TRBJ2-1,CASSLALAGANEQFF,TGCGCCAGCAGCTTGGCCCTAGCGGGGGCCAATGAGCAGTTCTTC
TRBV7-2,TRBD1,few,TRBJ1-6,CASSQRQGAYSPLHF,TGTGCCAGCAGCCAGAGACAGGGGGCATATTCACCCCTCCACTTT
TRBV6-1,TRBD1,NA,TRBJ2-2,CASSMGTARYISNTGELFF,TGTGCCAGCAGCATGGGGACAGCCAGATATATTTCGAACACCGGGGAGCTGTTTTTT
TRBV15,NA,few,TRBJ1-2,CATSRDRLSYGYTF,TGTGCCACCAGCAGAGACAGGTTATCATATGGCTACACCTTC
TRBV9,NA,few,TRBJ1-1,CASSVKPLANTEAFF,TGTGCCAGCAGCGTAAAACCGTTAGCGAACACTGAAGCTTTCTTT
TRBV20-1,NA,few,TRBJ1-1,CSVQEGRDTEAFF,TGCAGTGTTCAAGAGGGCCGGGACACTGAAGCTTTCTTT